This T cell receptor (beta chain) comes out of a study of vaccination and CD4 T cells after COVID-19. Per the germline V gene, CDR1 is MNHNS and CDR2 is SASEGT. J was trimmed by 4 bases and V by 7 bases; bases with no gene match: 3. The CDR3 sequence is 12 residues long. Oncomine TCR Beta short-read sequencing was applied to DNA from cultured CD4+ T cells. DNA came from CD4+ T cells after culture. TCRdb used MiXCR to reprocess the PCR reads, holding one entry per CDR3 protein. The profile shows several thousand distinct CDR3 sequences, around three fifths of them singletons. Concerning this clonotype: What it binds is not known.

Treatment given: roughly 11-day PBMC culture with coronavirus spike peptide pools or control peptides (ViraFEST assay). The authors replaced half the medium with fresh IL-2 medium on days 3 and 7. Whole-study findings and limits: Although the median of SARS-CoV-2-reactive clonotypes rose from roughly 21 to 40, the change was not significant.

This chain links TRBV6-1 with TRBJ1-1; 7 positions agree with TRBD1. This TCR came from a human donor who had recovered from COVID-19. Sequencing was done on a sample of CD4+ T cells from blood, cultured in vitro. This CDR3 reads CASNRDSTEAFF. CDR3 bases: TGTGCCAGCAATCGGGACAGCACTGAAGCTTTCTTT.